This TCR beta chain stems from a study of metastatic and nonmetastatic thyroid tumors. On the study more broadly: Repertoires were compared across blood and tumor or nodule tissue from malignant and benign thyroid patients.

This clone was observed many times. Study processing details: Clinicopathological groups differed in CDR3, with these differences serving to build a distant-metastasis classifier for papillary thyroid cancer. With MiXCR, TCRdb reprocessed the PCR reads. TCRdb assigned the V and J calls; the authors' analysis was not used. The repertoire holds almost 85,000 clones, with roughly an eighth as singletons. Every patient was untreated before thyroid surgery. The sequence was obtained from a female donor with papillary thyroid cancer or a benign thyroid nodule (not recorded which). Some clones in this sample may be carry-over from other donors' samples. The material sequenced was tumor tissue.

The CDR3 region is CASSRGRQPQHF. CDR3 in DNA: TGTGCCAGCAGCAGGGGGAGACAGCCCCAGCATTTT. This chain uses TRBV12-3 or TRBV12-4 with TRBJ1-5, with 7 bases lining up with TRBD1. This CDR3 is 12 amino acids long. Germline trimming cut 6 bases from V and 7 bases from J; bases unmatched to any gene: 3.